This T cell receptor (beta chain) was captured in a study of T cell responses to AZD1222 COVID-19 vaccine. Overall study context: Doses given second, at about 4 or about 12 weeks, were pooled.

TCRdb's copy holds only in-frame clones and misses some; the assay was immunoSEQ multiplex PCR. This table has some 150,000 clones, approximately 90% appearing once. V lost 4 bases and J lost 1, with 11 bases in between. The germline CDR1 and CDR2 sequences are SGHNT and YYREEE (reference sequence). The CDR3 contains 14 residues. A remark on this clone: Its matching antigen is unknown.

The study's findings and limits: Across the whole spike, CD4 TCRs peaked at regions 160-218 and 743-854. Just a handful of people given AZD1222 tested seropositive at baseline.

The sample consisted of peripheral blood, taken on day 0 of AZD1222 vaccination. The chain recombines TRBV5-4 with TRBJ1-1; D perhaps matches TRBD1 (5 bases). This receptor was obtained from an adult in good health. The CDR3 DNA reads TGTGCCAGCAGCGCCCCAACAGGGAACACTGAAGCTTTCTTT. The encoded protein is CASSAPTGNTEAFF. Variable domain in full (rest from reference TRBV5-4 and TRBJ1-1): ETGVTQSPTHLIKTRGQQVTLRCSSQSGHNTVSWYQQALGQGPQFIFQYYREEENGRGNFPPRFSGLQFPNYSSELNVNALELDDSALYLCASSAPTGNTEAFFGQGTRLTVV.